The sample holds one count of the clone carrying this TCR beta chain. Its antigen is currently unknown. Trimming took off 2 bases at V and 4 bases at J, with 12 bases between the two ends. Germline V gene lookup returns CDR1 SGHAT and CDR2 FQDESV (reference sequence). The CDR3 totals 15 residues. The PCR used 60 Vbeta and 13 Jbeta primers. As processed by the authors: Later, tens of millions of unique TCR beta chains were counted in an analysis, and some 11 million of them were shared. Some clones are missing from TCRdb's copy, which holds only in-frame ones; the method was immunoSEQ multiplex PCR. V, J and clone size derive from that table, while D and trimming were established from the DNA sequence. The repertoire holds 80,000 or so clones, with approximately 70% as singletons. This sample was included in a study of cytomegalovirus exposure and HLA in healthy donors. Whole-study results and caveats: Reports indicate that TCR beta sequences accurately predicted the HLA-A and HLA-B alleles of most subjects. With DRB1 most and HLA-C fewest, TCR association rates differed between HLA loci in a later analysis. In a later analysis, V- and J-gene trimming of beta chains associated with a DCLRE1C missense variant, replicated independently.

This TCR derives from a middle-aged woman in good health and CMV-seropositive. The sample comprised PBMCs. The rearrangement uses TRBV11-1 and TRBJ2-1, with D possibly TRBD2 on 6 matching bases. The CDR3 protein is CASSLSGLPYNEQFF. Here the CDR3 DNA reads TGTGCCAGCAGCTTATCGGGACTCCCTTACAATGAGCAGTTCTTC.